This entry is about one T cell receptor (beta chain). The record originates from a study of blood T cell repertoires in COVID-19. Study at large: Acute and convalescent COVID-19 samples came from the United States, Italy and Spain. Sources were T cells, B-cell-depleted T cells, or PBMCs; the material itself was cDNA or gDNA.

In germline, CDR1 is SGHAT, CDR2 FQNNGV. CDR3 length: 14 amino acids. With 1 base removed from V and 7 bases from J, the gap between germline ends came to 11 bases. Original processing methods: Estimates of nucleated cell counts were drawn from the amplification of reference gene primers. TCRdb's copy holds only in-frame clones and misses some; the assay was immunoSEQ multiplex PCR. The V and J calls and the clone size are those of that table, but D and trimming were determined from the DNA. Of some 21,000 clones in the sample, just over 90% were seen once. Sequencing was done on a sample of peripheral blood. The sequence was obtained from a woman between 50 and 59 years old with active COVID-19. The V gene is TRBV11-2, the J gene TRBJ2-1; possibly TRBD1 for D (5 bases). This chain's CDR3 is CASSLVQGGNEQFF. The CDR3, as DNA: TGTGCCAGCAGCTTAGTCCAGGGTGGTAATGAGCAGTTCTTC.